This paragraph covers one T cell receptor beta chain sequence. This entry belongs to a study of blood T cell repertoires in COVID-19. Trimming took 5 bases from V and 4 from J; bases not matched to a gene: 12. The CDR3 contains 18 residues. Looked up from germline, CDR1 is SGHTA and CDR2 is FQGTGA. Data came from immunoSEQ multiplex PCR; TCRdb stores just in-frame clones and leaves some out. The sample consists of 200,000 to 300,000 clones, around nine tenths of them appearing once. This chain connects TRBV7-3 to TRBJ2-2; 11 nucleotides align to TRBD2. The sequenced sample consisted of peripheral blood. This sequence originates from a young man with active or convalescent COVID-19. CDR3: CASSPTGTSGQLTGELFF. DNA for the CDR3: TGTGCCAGCAGCCCCACCGGGACTAGCGGCCAACTCACCGGGGAGCTGTTTTTT.